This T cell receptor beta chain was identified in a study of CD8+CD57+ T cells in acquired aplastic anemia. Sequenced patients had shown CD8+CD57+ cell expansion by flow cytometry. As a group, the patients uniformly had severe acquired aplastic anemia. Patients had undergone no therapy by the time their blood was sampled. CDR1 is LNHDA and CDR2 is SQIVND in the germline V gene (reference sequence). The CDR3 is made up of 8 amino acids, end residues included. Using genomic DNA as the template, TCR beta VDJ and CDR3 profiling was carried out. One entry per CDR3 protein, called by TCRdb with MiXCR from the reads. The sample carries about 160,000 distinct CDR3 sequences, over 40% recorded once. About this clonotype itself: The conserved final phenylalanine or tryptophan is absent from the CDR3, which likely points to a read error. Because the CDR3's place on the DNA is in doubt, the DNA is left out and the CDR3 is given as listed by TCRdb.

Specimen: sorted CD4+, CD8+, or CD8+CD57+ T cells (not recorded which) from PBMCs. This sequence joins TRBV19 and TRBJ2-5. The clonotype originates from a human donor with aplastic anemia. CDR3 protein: CASSIMGS.